These 25 T cell receptor beta chains came from one sample sequenced in a study of T cell changes during pregnancy in multiple sclerosis. Here immunoSEQ multiplex PCR was the method, and the copy in TCRdb shows in-frame clones only, minus some. The repertoire consists of around 100,000 clones, with approximately 92% occurring once and the leading ten covering less than 2.5%. The sequences come from peripheral blood, collected after pregnancy. The receptors stem from a female donor with multiple sclerosis, enrolled in a pregnancy study.

This rearrangement joins TRBV19 to TRBJ1-1; 7 bases match TRBD1. V trimming: 6 bases; J trimming: 3 bases; junction bases outside the gene matches: 4. Germline-derived CDR1 and CDR2 are LNHDA and SQIVND (reference sequence). The CDR3 length is 13 residues. CDR3 loop: CASSDRVDTEAFF. The CDR3 bases are TGTGCCAGTAGCGACAGGGTGGACACTGAAGCTTTCTTT.

This chain uses TRBV4-1 with TRBJ2-5; TRBD2 matches at 10 bases. The V segment lost 6 bases and the J segment 5 bases; nucleotides outside the gene matches: 12. The CDR3 spans 16 residues. CDR1 MGHRA and CDR2 YSYEKL come from the germline V gene. The CDR3 DNA reads TGCGCCAGCAGGGCTGTGAGCGGGGGGGCCTCGGAGACCCAGTACTTC. Translating it yields CASRAVSGGASETQYF.

The rearrangement uses TRBV30 and TRBJ1-1; maybe TRBD1 (6 bases). CDR3 length: 13 residues. Trimming took 3 bases from V and 1 from J, leaving 9 bases between them. Germline values: CDR1 GTSNPN, CDR2 SVGIG (reference sequence). CDR3 nucleotide sequence: TGTGCCTGGAGGGGGGACAAGAACACTGAAGCTTTCTTT. Protein sequence: CAWRGDKNTEAFF.

V and J are TRBV14 and TRBJ2-7, with D possibly matching TRBD1 (6 bases). Looked up from germline, CDR1 is SGHDN and CDR2 is FVKESK. With 6 bases removed from V and 5 bases from J, the gap between germline ends came to 8 bases. The CDR3 totals 11 residues. The CDR3 nucleotides read TGTGCCAGCAGTTCAGGGGACGAGCAGTACTTC. This translates into CASSSGDEQYF.

The rearrangement joins TRBV7-6 to TRBJ2-5, with D maybe TRBD2 (6 bases). Trimming left V 7 bases short and J 5 bases short, with 17 bases between. The CDR3 consists of 14 residues. Germline loops: CDR1 SGHVS, CDR2 FNYEAQ. DNA of the CDR3: TGTGCCAGCAACTTCGGGCGGGATGGCGAGACCCAGTACTTC. This sequence encodes CASNFGRDGETQYF.

This clone was seen a few times. J is TRBJ1-5 and V is TRBV19; 8 nucleotides match TRBD1. CDR3 length: 15 amino acids. The germline gives CDR1 LNHDA, CDR2 SQIVND (reference sequence). V gave up 10 bases and J gave up 3 bases; unmatched junction bases: 11. The CDR3 nucleotides are TGTGCCACGAATGGACAGGGTTTTAACAATCAGCCCCAGCATTTT. Translation: CATNGQGFNNQPQHF.

V and J are TRBV6-5 and TRBJ2-7, with 7 bases matching TRBD2. Germline CDR1 is MNHEY and CDR2 is SVGAGI. The V gene end was trimmed by 5 bases and the J gene end by 4 bases; junction bases not matched to a gene: 11. The CDR3 is 15 residues long. The CDR3 DNA reads TGTGCCAGCAGTGCCCGGGGCGGGAGAAGTTACGAGCAGTACTTC. Its translation is CASSARGGRSYEQYF.

The chain uses TRBV4-1 and TRBJ1-3; D is possibly TRBD1 (5 bases). The germline V and J ends were trimmed by 0 bases and 3 bases, with 12 bases remaining between them. The CDR3 runs 16 residues. The germline V gene encodes CDR1 MGHRA and CDR2 YSYEKL. CDR3 residues: CASSQEMGLVGNTIYF. The DNA for the CDR3 is TGCGCCAGCAGCCAAGAAATGGGGCTAGTTGGAAACACCATATATTTT.

The chain carries TRBV18 and TRBJ1-1; unclear D gene. CDR3 size: 13 residues. V was clipped by 2 bases and J by 6 bases, with 10 bases between them. The V gene's germline CDR1 is KGHSH and CDR2 LQKENI. The CDR3 DNA reads TGTGCCAGCTCACCATCGGGAATCCCTGAAGCTTTCTTT. As protein: CASSPSGIPEAFF.

This sequence joins TRBV4-3 and TRBJ2-3; 7 bases match TRBD2. With V trimmed by 4 bases and J by 1 base, 5 bases remained unmatched. The V gene's germline CDR1 is LGHNA and CDR2 YSLEER. The CDR3 is made up of 15 amino acids. The CDR3 is CASSPTSLGTDTQYF. CDR3 in DNA: TGCGCCAGCAGCCCGACTAGCTTGGGCACAGATACGCAGTATTTT.

The chain combines TRBV27 with TRBJ1-4, with a tentative D call TRBD1 (6 bases). The CDR3 is 16 residues long. Trimming pared 0 bases from V and 7 bases from J, leaving 15 bases between. The germline gives CDR1 MNHEY, CDR2 SMNVEV (reference sequence). The CDR3 here is CASSLSTRGLGEKLFF. In DNA, the CDR3 is TGTGCCAGCAGTTTATCGACGCGGGGGCTCGGTGAAAAACTGTTTTTT.

The chain combines TRBV10-3 with TRBJ1-2, with 10 bases lining up with TRBD1. CDR3 length: 14 amino acids. V lost 7 bases, J lost 4 bases, and 6 bases stayed unmatched. Per the germline V gene, CDR1 is ENHRY and CDR2 is SYGVKD. As DNA, the CDR3 is TGTGCCATCACTAAGGACAGGGGGGTCTATGGCTACACCTTC. Protein product: CAITKDRGVYGYTF.

This chain joins TRBV28 and TRBJ2-7; 9 bases agree with TRBD1. CDR1 is MDHEN and CDR2 is SYDVKM in the germline V gene. V gave up 5 bases and J gave up 4 bases; unmatched junction bases: 9. CDR3 length equals 15 residues. The CDR3 here is CASSPDRGVEYEQYF. The CDR3 DNA reads TGTGCCAGCAGTCCAGACAGGGGGGTTGAGTACGAGCAGTACTTC.

The rearrangement joins TRBV4-2 to TRBJ2-7, with TRBD1 matching 8 bases. Germline assignment: CDR1 LGHNA and CDR2 YNFKEQ. The V gene end was trimmed by 0 bases and the J gene end by 4 bases; junction bases not matched to a gene: 5. This CDR3 has 15 residues. The CDR3 loop is CASSQDSGQGYEQYF. In DNA, the CDR3 is TGTGCCAGCAGCCAAGATTCCGGACAGGGTTACGAGCAGTACTTC.

The V and J genes are TRBV7-9 and TRBJ1-1; D may be TRBD1 (5 bases). Trimming took 5 bases from V and 7 from J, leaving 17 bases between them. The germline CDR1 and CDR2 sequences are SEHNR and FQNEAQ (reference sequence). The CDR3 has 14 amino acids. CDR3 sequence (DNA): TGTGCCAGCAGCCGGGACTCGGGAGCGGGTGAAGCTTTCTTT. Its translation is CASSRDSGAGEAFF.

The rearrangement uses TRBV6-5 and TRBJ2-7, with 8 bases identical to TRBD1. The CDR3 contains 13 residues. Germline V lookup: CDR1 MNHEY, CDR2 SVGAGI. Trimming at V came to 2 bases and at J to 9 bases, leaving 6 bases not matched to a gene. The DNA for the CDR3 is TGTGCCAGCAGTTACGTGCCGACAGGGGCGCAGTACTTC. It codes for CASSYVPTGAQYF.

J is TRBJ2-3 and V is TRBV7-9; 7 nucleotides match TRBD1. V was pared by 6 bases and J by 3 bases, with 9 bases of the junction left unmatched. Germline assignment: CDR1 SEHNR and CDR2 FQNEAQ (reference sequence). The CDR3 covers 15 residues. CDR3 in DNA: TGTGCCAGCAGACAGGGGATCGGAGAAACAGATACGCAGTATTTT. This sequence encodes CASRQGIGETDTQYF.

V is TRBV7-3 and J is TRBJ2-3, with D possibly TRBD2 on 5 matching bases. The V end lost 5 bases, the J end lost 4 bases, and 13 bases lay between the germline ends. The CDR3 spans 14 residues. CDR1 is SGHTA, CDR2 FQGTGA, per germline. In DNA form, the CDR3 reads TGTGCCAGCAGCCCGGGGAGCATAGCAGATACGCAGTATTTT. Protein sequence: CASSPGSIADTQYF.

The chain carries TRBV30 and TRBJ2-7, with 8 bases aligning to TRBD2. J lost 4 bases, V lost 3 bases, and 11 bases had no gene match. Germline values: CDR1 GTSNPN, CDR2 SVGIG (reference sequence). The CDR3 covers 15 residues. CDR3: CAWSPREREMYEQYF. The CDR3 coding sequence is TGTGCCTGGAGCCCACGGGAGCGGGAGATGTACGAGCAGTACTTC.

Only a few counts were recorded for this clone. The chain couples TRBV5-1 to TRBJ2-7; the match to TRBD1 covers 9 bases. This CDR3 is built from 13 residues. Germline assignment: CDR1 SGHRS and CDR2 YFSETQ. Unmatched junction bases numbered 4, after V lost 3 bases and J lost 6 bases. CDR3 amino acids: CASSWGQGLEQYF. The DNA for the CDR3 is TGCGCCAGCAGCTGGGGACAGGGTCTCGAGCAGTACTTC.

The V gene is TRBV18, the J gene TRBJ1-2, with 8 bases matching TRBD1. J gave up 3 bases and V 0 bases, and 12 bases lay outside the gene matches. Germline V gene data show CDR1 as KGHSH and CDR2 as LQKENI. The CDR3 runs 18 residues. The CDR3 reads CASSPPETSGGADYGYTF. The DNA for the CDR3 is TGTGCCAGCTCACCACCGGAAACGTCAGGGGGCGCTGACTATGGCTACACCTTC.

The chain joins TRBV6-1 to TRBJ1-5; possibly TRBD1 for D (6 bases). CDR1 and CDR2 from the germline V gene are MNHNS and SASEGT. Trimming left V 1 base short and J 3 bases short, with 10 bases between. The CDR3 has 15 residues. CDR3 amino acids: CASSEGGTNNQPQHF. CDR3 in DNA: TGTGCCAGCAGTGAAGGGGGGACAAACAATCAGCCCCAGCATTTT.

The V and J genes are TRBV6-1 and TRBJ2-2, with TRBD2 matching over 7 bases. The germline gives CDR1 MNHNS, CDR2 SASEGT. Trimming cost V 5 bases and J 2 bases; bases outside gene matches: 2. This CDR3 has 14 residues. CDR3: CASSRDYNTGELFF. The CDR3 DNA reads TGTGCCAGCAGTCGGGACTACAACACCGGGGAGCTGTTTTTT.

This chain links TRBV5-1 with TRBJ2-3; unclear D gene. This CDR3 spans 17 amino acids. The germline CDR1 and CDR2 sequences are SGHRS and YFSETQ. Trimming removed 1 base from V and 4 bases from J, with 19 bases in between. CDR3: CASSLSSGPLIADTQYF. In DNA form, the CDR3 reads TGCGCCAGCAGCTTGTCCTCTGGGCCGCTAATCGCAGATACGCAGTATTTT.

The J gene is TRBJ1-1, the V gene TRBV9, with D possibly matching TRBD1 (5 bases). CDR1 and CDR2 from the germline V gene are SGDLS and YYNGEE. Trimming removed 8 bases from V and 1 base from J, with 15 bases in between. The CDR3 runs 14 residues. The CDR3 region has the DNA TGTGCCAGTGGGGTGGGGCAGGAGAACACTGAAGCTTTCTTT. This translates into CASGVGQENTEAFF.